Listed below are T cell receptor beta chains from one sample, sequenced in a study of T cells in Graves' hyperthyroidism and ophthalmopathy. Each CDR3 protein gets one entry after TCRdb re-called the multiplex PCR reads with MiXCR. This repertoire shows approximately 330,000 distinct CDR3 sequences, roughly 18% found once; its top ten account for under 55%. The sequencing sample was made of blood. All receptors come from a woman between 45 and 60 years old with Graves' hyperthyroidism. CDR3s include the opening cysteine and the closing phenylalanine or tryptophan. The D gene is left open where the match is weak. Clone size, where shown, is once, few, many, or a class for clones that have expanded.

J,size,V,D,CDR3,DNA
TRBJ1-6,many,TRBV27,TRBD1,CASSTFTTGGNSPLHF,TGTGCCAGCAGCACCTTTACCACAGGGGGCAATTCACCCCTCCACTTT
TRBJ2-3,once,TRBV5-1,.,CASSLSSYPNPNTQYF,TGCGCCAGCAGCTTGAGTTCTTACCCCAACCCAAATACGCAGTATTTT
TRBJ2-3,few,TRBV27,.,CASSSGTSRGDTQYF,TGTGCCAGCAGTTCCGGGACGTCGAGGGGAGATACGCAGTATTTT
TRBJ2-7,.,TRBV27,.,CASSTDLNHYEQYF,TGTGCCAGCAGTACGGACTTAAACCACTACGAGCAGTACTTC
TRBJ2-2,.,TRBV9,.,CASSVDRIPGELFF,TGTGCCAGCAGCGTAGATCGAATCCCCGGGGAGCTGTTTTTT
TRBJ2-5,many,TRBV28,TRBD1,CASSPPTGVGETQYF,TGTGCCAGCAGTCCCCCGACAGGGGTGGGGGAGACCCAGTACTTC
TRBJ2-2,.,TRBV28,.,CASTLGTTASGELFF,TGTGCCAGCACCCTAGGGACAACCGCGTCCGGGGAGCTGTTTTTT
TRBJ2-3,few,TRBV20-1,.,CSARDGAESADTQYF,TGCAGTGCTAGAGATGGGGCAGAGTCAGCAGATACGCAGTATTTT
TRBJ2-1,few,TRBV5-1,.,CASSLEDRSRQFF,TGCGCCAGCAGCTTGGAGGACAGATCCCGGCAGTTCTTC
TRBJ2-5,few,TRBV3-1,.,CASSPSGGGIEETQYF,TGTGCCAGCAGCCCTAGTGGGGGGGGCATCGAAGAGACCCAGTACTTC
TRBJ1-5,.,TRBV2,TRBD1,CASSGQGFGNQPQHF,TGTGCCAGCAGCGGACAGGGTTTTGGCAATCAGCCCCAGCATTTT
TRBJ1-1,many,TRBV27,.,CASSLSQGNTEAFF,TGTGCCAGCAGTTTATCCCAGGGGAACACTGAAGCTTTCTTT
TRBJ2-3,few,TRBV6-1,.,CASAYQGGAGGSTDTQYF,TGTGCCAGCGCCTACCAGGGGGGGGCGGGGGGAAGTACAGATACGCAGTATTTT
TRBJ2-3,many,TRBV12-3/TRBV12-4,TRBD2,CASGRARTDTQYF,TGTGCCAGCGGGAGGGCCCGCACAGATACGCAGTATTTT
TRBJ2-3,.,TRBV15,TRBD1,CATSSNSLRDRGRDTQYF,TGTGCCACCAGCAGCAACTCACTCCGGGACAGGGGGCGGGATACGCAGTATTTT
TRBJ2-5,few,TRBV20-1,.,CSARIGAAIQETQYF,TGCAGTGCTAGAATTGGGGCAGCCATACAAGAGACCCAGTACTTC
TRBJ1-2,.,TRBV10-3,.,CAISASRGGGYTF,TGTGCCATCAGTGCTAGTAGAGGTGGTGGCTACACCTTC
TRBJ1-5,many,TRBV12-3/TRBV12-4,.,CASRPDWDGQPQHF,TGTGCCAGCAGACCCGACTGGGACGGTCAGCCCCAGCATTTT
TRBJ2-3,few,TRBV7-7,TRBD2,CASSPRMATSGNADTQYF,TGTGCTAGCAGCCCCCGGATGGCGACTAGCGGGAATGCAGATACGCAGTATTTT
TRBJ1-4,.,TRBV12-3/TRBV12-4,.,CASRASGHRGEKLFF,TGTGCCAGCAGGGCCAGTGGGCACCGGGGTGAAAAACTGTTTTTT
TRBJ1-1,.,TRBV4-1,TRBD1,CASSQLQGAEAFF,TGCGCCAGCAGCCAACTGCAGGGGGCGGAAGCTTTCTTT
TRBJ1-3,.,TRBV4-1,.,CASSQGSTSSGNTIYF,TGCGCCAGCAGCCAAGGATCGACAAGCTCTGGAAACACCATATATTTT
TRBJ1-2,few,TRBV24-1,.,CATSSGGYGYTF,TGTGCCACCAGTTCCGGGGGCTATGGCTACACCTTC
TRBJ2-1,.,TRBV29-1,.,CSAGTDYNEQFF,TGCAGCGCCGGGACGGACTACAATGAGCAGTTCTTC
TRBJ2-7,few,TRBV19,TRBD1,CASSMDRRYEQYF,TGTGCCAGTAGTATGGACAGGCGCTACGAGCAGTACTTC
TRBJ1-2,.,TRBV14,.,CASSRASVYGYTF,TGTGCCAGCAGCAGAGCTTCTGTTTATGGCTACACCTTC
TRBJ2-3,many,TRBV2,TRBD1,CASSDSGQISDTQYF,TGTGCCAGCAGTGATTCGGGACAGATCTCAGATACGCAGTATTTT
TRBJ2-1,.,TRBV20-1,TRBD2,CSAMVAGESYNEQFF,TGCAGTGCTATGGTAGCGGGAGAATCCTACAATGAGCAGTTCTTC
TRBJ2-7,once,TRBV20-1,TRBD2,CSARELAGSYEQYF,TGCAGTGCTAGAGAACTAGCGGGATCCTACGAGCAGTACTTC
TRBJ1-5,few,TRBV4-2,.,CASSSMEGSNQPQHF,TGTGCCAGCAGCTCAATGGAGGGGAGCAATCAGCCCCAGCATTTT
TRBJ2-2,.,TRBV5-4,TRBD2,CASYSGGAHGTGELFF,TGTGCCAGCTATAGCGGGGGGGCGCATGGCACCGGGGAGCTGTTTTTT
TRBJ2-5,.,TRBV7-2,.,CASSFQSVGETQYF,TGTGCCAGCAGCTTTCAATCGGTGGGGGAGACCCAGTACTTC
TRBJ2-5,few,TRBV7-9,TRBD2,CASSLWGGTNQETQYF,TGTGCCAGCAGCTTATGGGGGGGGACTAACCAAGAGACCCAGTACTTC
TRBJ2-5,few,TRBV9,.,CASSDSPVTTLRGQETQYF,TGTGCCAGCAGCGATAGCCCGGTGACTACTCTTAGGGGCCAAGAGACCCAGTACTTC
TRBJ1-2,few,TRBV7-2,TRBD1,CASAHTGDYGYTF,TGTGCCAGCGCCCACACAGGGGACTATGGCTACACCTTC
TRBJ2-1,few,TRBV7-9,.,CASNPMSTSPNEQFF,TGTGCCAGCAACCCTATGTCTACGAGCCCTAATGAGCAGTTCTTC
TRBJ1-5,few,TRBV12-3/TRBV12-4,.,CASSLVYQPQHF,TGTGCCAGCAGTTTAGTCTATCAGCCCCAGCATTTT
TRBJ2-3,many,TRBV28,.,CASSPPRQGGTDTQYF,TGTGCCAGCAGTCCACCCCGGCAGGGCGGCACAGATACGCAGTATTTT
TRBJ1-6,few,TRBV20-1,.,CSDSEAFQYNSPLHF,TGCAGTGATAGTGAGGCTTTTCAATATAATTCACCCCTCCACTTT
TRBJ1-1,many,TRBV20-1,.,CSATSGMNTEAFF,TGCAGTGCTACATCCGGGATGAACACTGAAGCTTTCTTT
TRBJ2-2,.,TRBV5-1,.,CASSLPGDPGELFF,TGCGCCAGCAGCTTGCCAGGTGACCCCGGCGAGCTGTTTTTT
TRBJ1-6,few,TRBV2,.,CASILNSPLHF,TGTGCCAGCATACTGAATTCACCCCTCCACTTT
TRBJ1-4,many,TRBV18,.,CASSPRLSGLNEKLFF,TGTGCCAGCTCACCACGTCTTTCGGGCCTTAATGAAAAACTGTTTTTT
TRBJ1-2,.,TRBV7-9,.,CASSLLANYGYTF,TGTGCCAGCAGCTTGTTGGCTAACTATGGCTACACCTTC